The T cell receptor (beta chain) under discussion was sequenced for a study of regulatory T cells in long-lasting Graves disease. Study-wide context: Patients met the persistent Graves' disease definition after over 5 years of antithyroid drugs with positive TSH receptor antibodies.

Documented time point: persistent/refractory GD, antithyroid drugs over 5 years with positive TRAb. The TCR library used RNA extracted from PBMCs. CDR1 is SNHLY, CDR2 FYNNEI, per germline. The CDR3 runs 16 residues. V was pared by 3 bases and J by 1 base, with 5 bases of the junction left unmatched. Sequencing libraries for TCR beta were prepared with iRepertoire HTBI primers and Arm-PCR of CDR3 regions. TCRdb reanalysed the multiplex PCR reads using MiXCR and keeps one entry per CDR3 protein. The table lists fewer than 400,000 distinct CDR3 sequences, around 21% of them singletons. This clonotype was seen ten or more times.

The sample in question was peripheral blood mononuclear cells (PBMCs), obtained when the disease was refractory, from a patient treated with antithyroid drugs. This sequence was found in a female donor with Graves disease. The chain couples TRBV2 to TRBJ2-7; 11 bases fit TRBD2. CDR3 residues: CASSDLLAGGSYEQYF. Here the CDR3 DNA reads TGTGCCAGCAGTGATTTGCTAGCGGGAGGATCCTACGAGCAGTACTTC.